A single sample gave rise to the 25 T cell receptor beta chains below, sequenced in a study of identical twins. TCRdb independently ran MiXCR on the 5' RACE reads; one entry per CDR3 protein. The data hold 510,000 or so distinct CDR3 sequences, with 13% to 15% observed a single time. These data were also filed under a second study, of yellow fever vaccine responses in identical twins.

Sequencing input: CD4+ T cells sorted from blood. The receptors shown here come from a woman between 18 and 30 years old in good health.

This clonotype occurred a few times. The V gene is TRBV11-2, the J gene TRBJ2-1; no definite D call. The CDR3 is 17 amino acids. Germline CDR1 reads SGHAT; CDR2 reads FQNNGV. The V gene lost 0 bases and the J gene lost 0 bases, with 12 bases spanning the gap. Here the CDR3 reads CASSLERYWSSYNEQFF. CDR3 DNA: TGTGCCAGCAGCTTAGAGAGATACTGGAGCTCCTACAATGAGCAGTTCTTC.

The rearrangement joins TRBV7-2 to TRBJ1-2; possibly TRBD1 for D (5 bases). Trimming left V 6 bases short and J 5 bases short, with 13 bases between. Germline V gene data show CDR1 as SGHTA and CDR2 as FQGNSA. This CDR3 region has 13 residues. The CDR3 loop reads CASREDSPYGYTF. In nucleotides, the CDR3 is TGTGCCAGCAGAGAAGACAGCCCTTATGGCTACACCTTC. Drawing the rest from reference TRBV7-2 and TRBJ1-2, the complete variable domain is GAGVSQSPSNKVTEKGKDVELRCDPISGHTALYWYRQSLGQGLEFLIYFQGNSAPDKSGLPSDRFSAERTGGSVSTLTIQRTQQEDSAVYLCASREDSPYGYTFGSGTRLTVV.

The chain is built from TRBV6-2 or TRBV6-3 and TRBJ2-1, with TRBD2 identical over 11 bases. Germline V gives CDR1 MNHEY, CDR2 SVGEGT. The CDR3 loop spans 14 amino acids. The V segment lost 0 bases and the J segment 9 bases; nucleotides outside the gene matches: 1. The CDR3 DNA sequence: TGTGCCAGCAGTTACTCGACTAGCGGGGCTGAGCAGTTCTTC. Translating gives CASSYSTSGAEQFF.

This clonotype was picked up a small number of times. CDR3 residues: CASKGGQTLNQPQHF. DNA of the CDR3: TGTGCCAGCAAGGGAGGACAGACACTCAATCAGCCCCAGCATTTT. The chain employs TRBV2 and TRBJ1-5; possibly TRBD1 for D (6 bases). Germline V gene lookup returns CDR1 SNHLY and CDR2 FYNNEI. This CDR3 is built from 15 residues. V lost 7 bases to trimming and J lost 3 bases, with 16 bases between them. Based on the CDR3 plus reference TRBV2 and TRBJ1-5, the full variable domain is EPEVTQTPSHQVTQMGQEVILRCVPISNHLYFYWYRQILGQKVEFLVSFYNNEISEKSEIFDDQFSVERPDGSNFTLKIRSTKLEDSAMYFCASKGGQTLNQPQHFGDGTRLSIL.

V is TRBV7-8 and J is TRBJ2-1, with a weak D call TRBD2 (5 bases). Germline assignment: CDR1 SGHVS and CDR2 FQNEAQ. This CDR3 comprises 12 residues. Between the trimmed V and J ends, which lost 5 bases and 9 bases, there was a span of 11 bases. The CDR3 DNA reads as TGTGCCAGCAGCCCTCCGACTACTGAGCAGTTCTTC. Its translation: CASSPPTTEQFF.

This clonotype occurred a few times. J is TRBJ2-7 and V is TRBV3-1; D possibly corresponds to TRBD2 (6 bases). This CDR3 spans 13 amino acids. V was trimmed by 5 bases and J by 7 bases, leaving 15 bases between them. The germline gives CDR1 LGHDT, CDR2 YNNKEL (reference sequence). The CDR3 bases are TGTGCCAGCAGCTCCCGGACGCGGGGAGAGCAGTACTTC. It encodes CASSSRTRGEQYF.

The rearrangement links TRBV2 to TRBJ1-4; 11 bases agree with TRBD1. Germline lookup yields CDR1 SNHLY and CDR2 FYNNEI. The CDR3 totals 16 residues. V lost 4 bases and J lost 6; bases outside the gene matches: 7. CDR3 sequence reads: CASSGYPGQGDEKLFF. The CDR3 nucleotides read TGTGCCAGCAGTGGCTACCCGGGACAGGGGGATGAAAAACTGTTTTTT.

This clonotype was observed a few times. This chain joins TRBV7-9 and TRBJ2-7, with 14 bases matching TRBD2. J lost 9 bases, V lost 4 bases, and 11 bases had no gene match. CDR1 SEHNR and CDR2 FQNEAQ come from the germline V gene (reference sequence). This CDR3 comprises 16 residues. The CDR3 here is CASSSTTSGRAVGQYF. The CDR3 DNA is TGTGCCAGCAGCTCAACGACTAGCGGGAGGGCCGTAGGGCAGTACTTC.

There are a few counts of this clonotype. This chain links TRBV10-3 with TRBJ2-7; no definite D call. The CDR3 contains 14 residues. The germline V gene has CDR1 ENHRY and CDR2 SYGVKD. The ends were cut back, 2 bases at V and 1 base at J, with 9 bases in the middle. The chain's CDR3 is CAISESYTSYEQYV. CDR3 sequence (DNA): TGTGCCATCAGTGAGAGCTACACGTCCTACGAGCAGTACGTC.

The sample holds a few counts of this clonotype. This sequence joins TRBV7-2 and TRBJ1-2; D ambiguous. Germline CDR1 reads SGHTA; CDR2 reads FQGNSA. V was cut by 5 bases and J by 7 bases, with 8 bases left in between. There are 11 residues in the CDR3. In nucleotides, the CDR3 is TGTGCCAGCAGCAGTCGGAGTGGCTACACCTTC. Translating it yields CASSSRSGYTF.

This clonotype was observed a few times. The V and J genes are TRBV5-5 and TRBJ2-1; D ambiguous. The CDR3 extends over 12 amino acids. V was pared by 2 bases and J by 9 bases, with 9 bases between. Germline CDR1 and CDR2: SGHKS and YYEKEE (reference sequence). The CDR3 sequence is CASSFNPGEQFF. The CDR3 nucleotides read TGTGCCAGCAGCTTCAACCCGGGTGAGCAGTTCTTC.

This clonotype was found many times. This chain uses TRBV12-3 or TRBV12-4 with TRBJ2-2; no definite D call. The length of the CDR3 is 13 residues. V was pared by 1 base and J by 11 bases, with 11 bases between. The CDR3 DNA follows: TGTGCCAGCAGTTTAGTAGGAGCTAGTGAGCTGTTTTTT. It specifies CASSLVGASELFF.

This clonotype was counted many times. The chain's CDR3 is CSARRTSGWETQYF. In DNA, the CDR3 is TGCAGTGCTAGAAGGACTAGCGGGTGGGAGACCCAGTACTTC. The chain links TRBV20-1 to TRBJ2-5; 11 bases match TRBD2. Germline trimming cut 2 bases from V and 5 bases from J; bases unmatched to any gene: 4. Germline values: CDR1 DFQATT, CDR2 SNEGSKA (reference sequence). The CDR3 has 14 amino acids.

This clonotype was found a few times. V gene TRBV15 combines with J gene TRBJ2-7; TRBD2 agrees at 7 bases. The CDR3 runs to 13 residues. J lost 3 bases, V lost 4 bases, and 3 bases had no gene match. Germline V gene lookup returns CDR1 LNHNV and CDR2 YYDKDF (reference sequence). CDR3 DNA sequence: TGTGCCACCAGCACAGGACTAGACTACGAGCAGTACGTC. Translating it yields CATSTGLDYEQYV.

This clonotype was counted a few times. The chain carries TRBV29-1 and TRBJ2-1; a possible D gene is TRBD2 (6 bases). CDR1 and CDR2 from the germline V gene are SQVTM and ANQGSEA. V was clipped by 5 bases and J by 7 bases, with 15 bases between them. The CDR3 spans 13 residues. This CDR3 is CSVLTGVLNEQFF. The CDR3 DNA reads TGCAGCGTTTTAACGGGAGTGTTAAATGAGCAGTTCTTC.

This rearrangement joins TRBV12-3 or TRBV12-4 to TRBJ2-1; 8 positions agree with TRBD1. With 4 bases clipped from V and 10 bases from J, the junction kept 6 bases outside the gene matches. This CDR3 spans 13 amino acids. CDR3 nucleotide sequence: TGTGCCAGCAGTTCCAGGGGGCTTTTCGAGCAGTTCTTC. Amino acids: CASSSRGLFEQFF.

The chain is built from TRBV20-1 and TRBJ2-1, with 7 nucleotides matching TRBD2. The CDR3 is made up of 12 amino acids. V was clipped by 5 bases and J by 10 bases; unmatched bases: 8. Per germline, CDR1 DFQATT and CDR2 SNEGSKA (reference sequence). The CDR3 DNA reads as TGCAGTGCTGACGGGAGGTTAGGGGAGCAGTTCTTC. Amino acids: CSADGRLGEQFF.

This clonotype was counted only a few times. V is TRBV14 and J is TRBJ2-1; 11 nucleotides match TRBD2. Per the germline V gene, CDR1 is SGHDN and CDR2 is FVKESK. The trim removed 4 bases at V and 1 base at J, leaving 9 bases unmatched. The length of the CDR3 is 18 residues. The CDR3 region is CASSPNSGTSGSYNEQFF. DNA of the CDR3: TGTGCCAGCAGCCCCAACTCCGGGACTAGCGGATCCTACAATGAGCAGTTCTTC.

V is TRBV25-1 and J is TRBJ2-1; D remains unclear. This CDR3 is built from 11 residues. Germline CDR1 is MGHDK and CDR2 is SYGVNS. The V and J ends lost 6 bases and 7 bases respectively, with 7 bases between them. The CDR3 sequence is CASSILNEQFF. The CDR3 DNA follows: TGTGCCAGCAGCATCCTGAATGAGCAGTTCTTC.

This clonotype was detected only a few times. The V gene is TRBV11-2, the J gene TRBJ2-1; TRBD2 agrees at 11 bases. The CDR3 contains 15 residues. CDR1 and CDR2 (germline): SGHAT, FQNNGV. The J segment lost 7 bases and the V segment lost 6 bases, leaving 8 bases of the junction unmatched. The CDR3 is CASSPTSGGSNEQFF. Here the CDR3 DNA reads TGTGCCAGCAGTCCAACTAGCGGGGGCTCTAATGAGCAGTTCTTC. Full variable domain (rest looked up from reference TRBV11-2 and TRBJ2-1): EAGVAQSPRYKIIEKRQSVAFWCNPISGHATLYWYQQILGQGPKLLIQFQNNGVVDDSQLPKDRFSAERLKGVDSTLKIQPAKLEDSAVYLCASSPTSGGSNEQFFGPGTRLTVL.

The genes are TRBV5-5 and TRBJ2-3; TRBD1 might be the D (6 bases). This CDR3 spans 16 amino acids. Trimming stripped 0 bases from V and 7 bases from J, with 18 bases between. Germline lookup yields CDR1 SGHKS and CDR2 YYEKEE (reference sequence). The CDR3 sequence is CASSLASGIQGYTQYF. For the CDR3, the DNA is TGTGCCAGCAGCTTGGCCTCGGGCATCCAGGGGTATACGCAGTATTTT.

The chain employs TRBV11-2 and TRBJ2-2, with D uncertain. CDR1 and CDR2 from the germline V gene are SGHAT and FQNNGV. The CDR3 has 14 amino acids. The germline V and J ends were trimmed by 4 bases and 1 base, with 7 bases remaining between them. The CDR3 is CASSSQQNTGELFF. The CDR3 DNA sequence: TGTGCCAGCAGCTCGCAGCAGAACACCGGGGAGCTGTTTTTT.

In its sample, this clonotype was seen a few times. The V gene is TRBV18, the J gene TRBJ2-1, with D perhaps given as TRBD1 or TRBD2 (5 bases each). The V gene lost 4 bases and the J gene lost 0 bases, with 7 bases spanning the gap. The CDR3 spans 14 residues. CDR1 and CDR2 from the germline V gene are KGHSH and LQKENI. CDR3 coding DNA: TGTGCCAGCTCACGGGACCGCTCCTACAATGAGCAGTTCTTC. Its protein product is CASSRDRSYNEQFF.

This chain connects TRBV20-1 to TRBJ1-3, with D uncertain. The CDR3 runs to 11 residues. In germline, CDR1 is DFQATT, CDR2 SNEGSKA (reference sequence). Trimming stripped 0 bases from V and 4 bases from J, with 1 base between. In DNA form, the CDR3 reads TGCAGTGCTAGAGAGGGAAACACCATATATTTT. Residues: CSAREGNTIYF.

This clonotype was recorded a few times. The chain recombines TRBV10-3 with TRBJ1-1; the D is unclear. This CDR3 contains 14 residues. Germline CDR1 is ENHRY and CDR2 is SYGVKD. V was clipped by 3 bases and J by 4 bases, with 12 bases between them. DNA of the CDR3: TGTGCCATCAGTGATGAAATTGGAATCACTGAAGCTTTCTTT. It encodes CAISDEIGITEAFF.